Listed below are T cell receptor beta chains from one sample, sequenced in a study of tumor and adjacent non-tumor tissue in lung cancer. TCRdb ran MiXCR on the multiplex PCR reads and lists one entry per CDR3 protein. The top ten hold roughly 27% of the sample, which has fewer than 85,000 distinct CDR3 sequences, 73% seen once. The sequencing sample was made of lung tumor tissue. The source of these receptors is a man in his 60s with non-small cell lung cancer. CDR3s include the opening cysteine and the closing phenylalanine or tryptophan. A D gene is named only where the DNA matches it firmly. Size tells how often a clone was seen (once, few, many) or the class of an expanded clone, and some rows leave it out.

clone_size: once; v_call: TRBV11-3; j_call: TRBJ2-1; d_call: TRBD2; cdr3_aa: CVSSSGMPGGSEQFF; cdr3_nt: TGTGTCAGCAGCTCCGGGATGCCGGGGGGTAGTGAGCAGTTCTTC
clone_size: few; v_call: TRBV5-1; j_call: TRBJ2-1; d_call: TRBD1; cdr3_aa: CASSPGTGRKDEQSF; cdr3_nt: TGCGCCAGCAGCCCGGGGACAGGGCGGAAAGATGAGCAGTCCTTC
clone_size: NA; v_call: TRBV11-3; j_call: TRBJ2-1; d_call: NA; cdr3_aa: CARSLDGGGGEQFF; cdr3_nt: TGTGCCAGGAGCCTCGATGGTGGAGGGGGTGAGCAGTTCTTC
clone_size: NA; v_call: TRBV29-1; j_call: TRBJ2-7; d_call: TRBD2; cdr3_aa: CSAEFSGTQYEQYF; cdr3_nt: TGCAGTGCTGAATTTAGCGGGACACAATACGAGCAGTACTTC
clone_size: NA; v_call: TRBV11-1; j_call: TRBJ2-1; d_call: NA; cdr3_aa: CISSGSDEQFF; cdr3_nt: TGTATCAGCAGTGGGAGCGATGAGCAGTTCTTC
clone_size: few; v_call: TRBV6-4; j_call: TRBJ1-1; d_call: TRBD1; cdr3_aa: CASSPSGGEAEGAFF; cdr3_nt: TGTGCCAGCAGCCCGTCAGGGGGAGAGGCGGAGGGAGCTTTCTTT
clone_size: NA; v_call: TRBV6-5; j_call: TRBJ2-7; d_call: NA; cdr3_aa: CARSYEWNSYEQYF; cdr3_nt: TGTGCCAGAAGCTACGAATGGAACTCCTACGAGCAGTACTTC
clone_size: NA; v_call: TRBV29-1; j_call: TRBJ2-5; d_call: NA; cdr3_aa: CSVDGHLASQETQNF; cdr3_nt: TGTAGTGTTGATGGGCATCTAGCGAGCCAAGAGACCCAGAACTTC
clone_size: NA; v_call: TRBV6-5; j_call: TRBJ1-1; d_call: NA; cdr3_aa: CAGSYSLRGGAEPFF; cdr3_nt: TGTGCCGGCAGTTACTCCCTCAGGGGTGGGGCTGAACCATTCTTT
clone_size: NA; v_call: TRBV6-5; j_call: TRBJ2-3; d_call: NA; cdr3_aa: CASSPTGFDIQYF; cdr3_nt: TGTGCCAGCAGCCCAACAGGGTTCGATATACAGTATTTT
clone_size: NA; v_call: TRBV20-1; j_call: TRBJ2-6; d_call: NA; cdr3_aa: CSVRDRGSYGANVLTF; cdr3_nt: TGCAGTGTTAGAGATCGAGGGAGCTATGGGGCCAACGTCCTGACTTTC
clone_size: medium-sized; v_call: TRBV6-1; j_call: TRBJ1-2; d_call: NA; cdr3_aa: CASSEGQYYGYTF; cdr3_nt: TGTGCCAGCAGTGAAGGACAGTACTATGGCTACACCTTC